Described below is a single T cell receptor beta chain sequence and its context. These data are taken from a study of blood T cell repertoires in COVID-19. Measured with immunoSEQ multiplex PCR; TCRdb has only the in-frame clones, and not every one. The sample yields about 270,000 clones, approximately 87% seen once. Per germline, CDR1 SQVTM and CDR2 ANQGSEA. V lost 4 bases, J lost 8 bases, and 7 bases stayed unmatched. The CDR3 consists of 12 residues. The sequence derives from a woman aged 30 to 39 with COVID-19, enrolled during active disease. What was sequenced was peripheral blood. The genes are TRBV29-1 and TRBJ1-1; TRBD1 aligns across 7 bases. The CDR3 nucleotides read TGCAGCGTTGTGACAGGGTTTACCGAAGCTTTCTTT. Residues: CSVVTGFTEAFF.